This T cell receptor (beta chain) derives from a study of regulatory T cells in long-lasting Graves disease. Germline V gives CDR1 SEHNR, CDR2 FQNEAQ (reference sequence). The CDR3 runs 13 residues. iRepertoire HTBI primers and Arm-PCR of CDR3 regions built TCR beta libraries. As handled by the study authors: Across samples, about 56 TRBV and some 15 TRBJ segments were found. Each CDR3 protein gets one entry after TCRdb re-called the multiplex PCR reads with MiXCR. These V and J calls rely on TCRdb rather than the paper's analysis. The sample consists of under 800,000 distinct CDR3 sequences, approximately 15% of them appearing once. Time point indicated: newly diagnosed GD, antithyroid drugs for less than 3 months. Construction of the TCR library relied on RNA isolated from PBMCs. This clonotype was found many times. The antigen is undetermined. One junction end does not reproduce the germline sequence, and a read error may be involved.

Findings of the study overall: Favored usage of TRBV28, TRBJ1-2 and TRBJ2-5 was recorded in persistent disease.

In addition, the sample was reused for a study of T cells in Graves' hyperthyroidism and ophthalmopathy.

The rearrangement joins TRBV7-9 to TRBJ2-5; maybe TRBD2 (5 bases). The source is a woman younger than 45 with Graves disease. This sample comprised peripheral blood mononuclear cells (PBMCs), obtained at new diagnosis, from a patient treated with antithyroid drugs. The CDR3: CATSSRGRETQYF. In nucleotides, the CDR3 is TGTGCCACCAGCTCACGAGGGCGAGAGACCCAGTACTTC.